This T cell receptor (beta chain) stems from a study of blood T cell repertoires in COVID-19. Overall study context: Sources were T cells, B-cell-depleted T cells, or PBMCs; the material itself was cDNA or gDNA.

With 4 bases removed from V and 7 bases from J, the gap between germline ends came to 15 bases. In germline, CDR1 is SGHRS, CDR2 YFSETQ. The CDR3 is 14 residues long. The assay was immunoSEQ multiplex PCR, and TCRdb's table has in-frame clones only and misses some. The sample contains tens of thousands of clones, 75% to 95% of which appear only once. The chain links TRBV5-1 to TRBJ2-1; D might be TRBD1 (6 bases). The clonotype was recovered from a human donor with active COVID-19. The donor label of this sample is uncertain. Sequencing input: peripheral blood. The CDR3 loop reads CASSRQVNQNEQFF. The CDR3, as DNA: TGCGCCAGCAGCAGACAGGTCAACCAAAATGAGCAGTTCTTC.